The 12 T cell receptor beta chains presented below share a single source sample, sequenced in a study of metastatic and nonmetastatic thyroid tumors. Patients were all untreated before their thyroid surgery. TCRdb re-clonotyped the PCR reads via MiXCR. The table includes about 23,000 clones, approximately 24% detected once. The sample was tumor tissue. These receptors were taken from a male donor with papillary thyroid cancer or a benign thyroid nodule (not recorded which). Some clones in this sample may be carry-over from other donors' samples.

There are many counts of this clone. The chain has TRBV20-1 and TRBJ2-1; no clear D. The germline V gene has CDR1 DFQATT and CDR2 SNEGSKA (reference sequence). V lost 8 bases, J lost 6 bases, and 11 bases lay in between. This CDR3 is 11 amino acids long. The CDR3 loop reads CSYYNPNEQFF. The CDR3 nucleotides are TGCAGTTACTACAATCCCAATGAGCAGTTCTTC.

This clone was found many times. The DNA of the CDR3 is TGCGCCAGCAGTGATGGTTCCGCCAGCTCCTACGAGCAGTACTTC. Protein product: CASSDGSASSYEQYF. The rearrangement joins TRBV10-1 to TRBJ2-7, with D hard to call. This CDR3 has 15 amino acids. V shed 3 bases and J shed 0 bases, with 12 bases lying between them. In germline, CDR1 is WNHNN, CDR2 SYGVQD (reference sequence).

This clone was recorded at least ten times. V is TRBV6-2 or TRBV6-3 and J is TRBJ2-7; D gene uncertain. The CDR3 runs 16 residues. Looked up from germline, CDR1 is MNHEY and CDR2 is SVGEGT. V was cut by 3 bases and J by 1 base, with 16 bases left in between. The CDR3 DNA reads TGTGCCAGCAGTTATCCCAAAGCACGGCTATCCTACGAGCAGTACTTC. Amino acids: CASSYPKARLSYEQYF.

This clone was observed once. The chain is built from TRBV20-1 and TRBJ2-3; 10 nucleotides line up with TRBD2. The length of the CDR3 is 15 residues. CDR1 and CDR2 (germline): DFQATT, SNEGSKA (reference sequence). The V gene end was trimmed by 4 bases and the J gene end by 3 bases; junction bases not matched to a gene: 7. CDR3 in amino acids: CSAIFASGSTDTQYF. The CDR3 DNA follows: TGCAGTGCTATATTCGCTAGCGGGAGTACAGATACGCAGTATTTT.

This clone was recorded at least ten times. CDR3 protein: CASSFGGRASTGELFF. CDR3 bases: TGTGCCAGCAGCTTTGGCGGGAGAGCTAGCACCGGGGAGCTGTTTTTT. The chain recombines TRBV7-2 with TRBJ2-2; TRBD2 aligns across 7 bases. CDR3 length: 16 amino acids. Germline V CDR1 and CDR2: SGHTA, FQGNSA. V lost 3 bases to trimming and J lost 4 bases; unmatched junction nucleotides: 8.

This clone was counted a few times. The chain has TRBV6-2 or TRBV6-3 and TRBJ2-1; 9 positions match TRBD2. Unmatched junction bases numbered 14, after V lost 6 bases and J lost 5 bases. CDR3 length equals 17 residues. Germline V lookup: CDR1 MNHEY, CDR2 SVGEGT. The CDR3 spells CASRGAIASGTNNEQFF. The CDR3, as DNA: TGTGCCAGCAGGGGCGCTATTGCTAGCGGGACCAACAATGAGCAGTTCTTC.

This clone was seen repeatedly, ten times or more. The J gene is TRBJ1-5, the V gene TRBV2; D is undetermined. The ends were cut back, 1 base at V and 4 bases at J, with 5 bases in the middle. The CDR3 is made up of 13 amino acids. Germline CDR1 and CDR2: SNHLY and FYNNEI. The chain's CDR3 is CASSEERNQPQHF. CDR3 coding DNA: TGTGCCAGCAGTGAAGAAAGAAATCAGCCCCAGCATTTT.

Regarding this clone: Its ends do not fully match the called genes, so a read error is possible. The V and J genes are TRBV28 and TRBJ1-3, with D tentatively TRBD1 (6 bases). Germline V CDR1 and CDR2: MDHEN, SYDVKM. This CDR3 has 18 residues. The CDR3 sequence is CASTASYTPRGSGNTIYF. The CDR3, as DNA: TGTGCCAGCACCGCGTCTTACACTCCCAGGGGCTCTGGAAACACCATATACTTT.

At least ten counts were recorded for this clone. The V call is TRBV27, the J call TRBJ1-5; 7 bases are shared with TRBD1. V was pared by 2 bases and J by 3 bases, with 4 bases of the junction left unmatched. This CDR3 is 15 amino acids long. Germline lookup yields CDR1 MNHEY and CDR2 SMNVEV (reference sequence). The CDR3 protein is CASSLGTGANQPQHF. DNA of the CDR3: TGTGCCAGCAGTTTAGGAACAGGGGCCAATCAGCCCCAGCATTTT.

This clone occurred many times. The chain recombines TRBV4-2 with TRBJ2-7, with 9 bases aligning to TRBD1. Per germline, CDR1 LGHNA and CDR2 YNFKEQ. V lost 0 bases and J lost 4; bases outside the gene matches: 7. This CDR3 contains 16 residues. In DNA form, the CDR3 reads TGTGCCAGCAGCCAAGAGGGTCAAGACAGGGGGTACGAGCAGTACTTC. It yields the protein CASSQEGQDRGYEQYF.

This clone showed up many times. The chain couples TRBV6-6 to TRBJ2-1; 13 nucleotides match TRBD2. There are 19 residues in the CDR3. With 7 bases clipped from V and 4 bases from J, the junction kept 16 bases outside the gene matches. The V gene's germline CDR1 is MNHNY and CDR2 SVGAGI (reference sequence). The CDR3 nucleotides read TGTGCCAGCATATCATCAGGGGGGACTAGCGGGACCGCGTACAATGAGCAGTTCTTC. It yields the protein CASISSGGTSGTAYNEQFF.

The sample holds many counts of this clone. The V and J genes are TRBV5-1 and TRBJ2-6; D gene uncertain. V was cut by 4 bases and J by 4 bases, with 15 bases left in between. The CDR3 is 16 residues long. Germline lookup yields CDR1 SGHRS and CDR2 YFSETQ. The CDR3 region has the DNA TGCGCCAGCAGCCCAAAACCGACAAGCGGGGCCAACGTCCTGACTTTC. Encoded protein: CASSPKPTSGANVLTF.